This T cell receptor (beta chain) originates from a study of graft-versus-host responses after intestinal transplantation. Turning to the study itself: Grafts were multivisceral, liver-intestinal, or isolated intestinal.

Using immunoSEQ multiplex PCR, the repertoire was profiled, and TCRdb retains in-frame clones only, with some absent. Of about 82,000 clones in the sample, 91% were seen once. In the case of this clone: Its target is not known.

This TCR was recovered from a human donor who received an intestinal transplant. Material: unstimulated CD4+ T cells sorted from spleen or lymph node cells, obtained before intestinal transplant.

DNA of the CDR3: TGTGCCAGTAGTACGCGAGCTGGAAACACCATATATTTT. This sequence encodes CASSTRAGNTIYF. The chain couples TRBV19 to TRBJ1-3; D gene ambiguous. Germline V gives CDR1 LNHDA, CDR2 SQIVND (reference sequence). This CDR3 spans 13 amino acids. V was trimmed by 4 bases and J by 2 bases, leaving 6 bases between them.